The rows below give T cell receptor beta chains drawn from one sample of a study of OX40 agonist ivuxolimab in advanced cancers. Assay used: immunoSEQ multiplex PCR; TCRdb lists only in-frame clones, some missing. Of roughly 49,000 clones listed, 88% were seen once; the top ten hold around 3.4%. The specimen was CD4+ or CD8+ T cells sorted from blood, collected in a trial of the OX40 agonist ivuxolimab. Receptors were obtained from an adult with an advanced solid tumor such as melanoma, head and neck, liver or kidney cancer. CDR3s include the opening cysteine and the closing phenylalanine or tryptophan. D genes are given only for firm matches. Clone size appears in some rows only: once, few, many, or a class for an expanded clone.

cdr3_aa: CASSSGRSPPGNTIYF; cdr3_nt: TGTGCCAGCAGCTCAGGACGCAGTCCCCCTGGAAACACCATATATTTT; j_call: TRBJ1-3; clone_size: NA; d_call: NA; v_call: TRBV7-2
cdr3_aa: CASSPPRSSYNSPLHF; cdr3_nt: TGTGCCAGCAGCCCCCCTAGGAGCTCCTATAATTCACCCCTCCACTTT; j_call: TRBJ1-6; clone_size: NA; d_call: NA; v_call: TRBV28
cdr3_aa: CASSLANRQGSYEQYF; cdr3_nt: TGTGCCAGCAGCTTAGCCAATCGACAGGGGTCCTACGAGCAGTACTTC; j_call: TRBJ2-7; clone_size: NA; d_call: TRBD1; v_call: TRBV7-6
cdr3_aa: CASSLDQKTTGELFF; cdr3_nt: TGCGCCAGCAGCTTGGATCAGAAGACCACCGGGGAGCTGTTTTTT; j_call: TRBJ2-2; clone_size: few; d_call: NA; v_call: TRBV5-1
cdr3_aa: CAWSVGGTNEKLFF; cdr3_nt: TGTGCCTGGAGTGTAGGGGGGACCAATGAAAAACTGTTTTTT; j_call: TRBJ1-4; clone_size: NA; d_call: NA; v_call: TRBV30
cdr3_aa: CASRRDNSNQPQHF; cdr3_nt: TGTGCCAGTAGGAGGGACAATAGCAATCAGCCCCAGCATTTT; j_call: TRBJ1-5; clone_size: NA; d_call: NA; v_call: TRBV19
cdr3_aa: CASSGPGKNNSPLHF; cdr3_nt: TGTGCCAGCAGTGGGCCAGGGAAGAATAATTCACCCCTCCACTTT; j_call: TRBJ1-6; clone_size: once; d_call: NA; v_call: TRBV2
cdr3_aa: CASSLDDLSDTQYF; cdr3_nt: TGTGCCAGCAGCTTAGATGACTTATCAGATACGCAGTATTTT; j_call: TRBJ2-3; clone_size: NA; d_call: NA; v_call: TRBV11-3
cdr3_aa: CASSLRQGSNEQFF; cdr3_nt: TGTGCCAGCAGTTTAAGACAGGGTAGCAATGAGCAGTTCTTC; j_call: TRBJ2-1; clone_size: NA; d_call: TRBD1; v_call: TRBV27
cdr3_aa: CASSARRGELFF; cdr3_nt: TGTGCCAGCAGCGCCCGGAGGGGGGAGCTGTTTTTT; j_call: TRBJ2-2; clone_size: NA; d_call: NA; v_call: TRBV7-9
cdr3_aa: CASSLAPGQGNGYTF; cdr3_nt: TGTGCCAGCAGCTTAGCACCGGGACAGGGGAATGGCTACACCTTC; j_call: TRBJ1-2; clone_size: NA; d_call: TRBD1; v_call: TRBV7-2
cdr3_aa: CASSPTTGRDYNEQFF; cdr3_nt: TGCGCCAGCAGCCCCACGACAGGGAGAGACTACAATGAGCAGTTCTTC; j_call: TRBJ2-1; clone_size: NA; d_call: TRBD1; v_call: TRBV5-1
cdr3_aa: CASSLGLTKNIQYF; cdr3_nt: TGTGCCAGCAGCTTAGGTCTAACCAAAAACATTCAGTACTTC; j_call: TRBJ2-4; clone_size: NA; d_call: NA; v_call: TRBV5-8
cdr3_aa: CASSQGTGVGEQYF; cdr3_nt: TGCGCCAGCAGCCAAGGGACAGGGGTAGGGGAGCAGTACTTC; j_call: TRBJ2-7; clone_size: NA; d_call: TRBD1; v_call: TRBV4-1
cdr3_aa: CASSLPIGQGNGYTF; cdr3_nt: TGTGCCAGCAGTTTGCCGATTGGACAGGGGAATGGCTACACCTTC; j_call: TRBJ1-2; clone_size: NA; d_call: TRBD1; v_call: TRBV28
cdr3_aa: CASSRAGSSTDTQYF; cdr3_nt: TGTGCCAGCTCCAGAGCGGGATCTAGCACAGATACGCAGTATTTT; j_call: TRBJ2-3; clone_size: few; d_call: TRBD2; v_call: TRBV18
cdr3_aa: CASKLQGAGSYEQYF; cdr3_nt: TGTGCCAGCAAATTACAGGGGGCGGGGTCCTACGAGCAGTACTTC; j_call: TRBJ2-7; clone_size: NA; d_call: TRBD1; v_call: TRBV5-4
cdr3_aa: CAWSANSGQSYEQYF; cdr3_nt: TGTGCCTGGAGTGCAAACTCCGGACAGTCCTACGAGCAGTACTTC; j_call: TRBJ2-7; clone_size: few; d_call: NA; v_call: TRBV30
cdr3_aa: CAWSVWGVSHEQYF; cdr3_nt: TGTGCCTGGAGTGTTTGGGGGGTTTCGCACGAGCAGTACTTC; j_call: TRBJ2-7; clone_size: once; d_call: NA; v_call: TRBV30
cdr3_aa: CASSQGGVPYEQYF; cdr3_nt: TGCGCCAGCAGCCAAGGGGGGGTTCCCTACGAGCAGTACTTC; j_call: TRBJ2-7; clone_size: NA; d_call: NA; v_call: TRBV4-3
cdr3_aa: CASSPGQVGIGYGYTF; cdr3_nt: TGCGCCAGCAGCCCCGGACAAGTAGGGATAGGCTATGGCTACACCTTC; j_call: TRBJ1-2; clone_size: NA; d_call: NA; v_call: TRBV5-1
cdr3_aa: CASSIELAGGPSYEQFF; cdr3_nt: TGTGCCAGTAGTATAGAGCTAGCGGGGGGGCCTAGCTATGAGCAGTTCTTC; j_call: TRBJ2-1; clone_size: NA; d_call: TRBD2; v_call: TRBV19
cdr3_aa: CASSPQGAVDYGYTF; cdr3_nt: TGCGCCAGCAGCCCCCAGGGGGCGGTCGACTATGGCTACACCTTC; j_call: TRBJ1-2; clone_size: NA; d_call: TRBD1; v_call: TRBV5-1
cdr3_aa: CAISEPGQGGNQPQHF; cdr3_nt: TGTGCCATCAGTGAGCCCGGACAGGGGGGGAATCAGCCCCAGCATTTT; j_call: TRBJ1-5; clone_size: NA; d_call: TRBD1; v_call: TRBV10-3
cdr3_aa: CASSFDLAGDSNQPQHF; cdr3_nt: TGTGCCAGCAGCTTTGATTTAGCAGGGGATAGCAATCAGCCCCAGCATTTT; j_call: TRBJ1-5; clone_size: NA; d_call: NA; v_call: TRBV7-2
cdr3_aa: CASSISGGDNEKLFF; cdr3_nt: TGTGCCAGCAGCATATCAGGGGGTGATAATGAAAAACTGTTTTTT; j_call: TRBJ1-4; clone_size: NA; d_call: TRBD1; v_call: TRBV7-2
cdr3_aa: CASSQDAGNTETQYF; cdr3_nt: TGCGCCAGCAGCCAAGATGCAGGGAATACTGAGACCCAGTACTTC; j_call: TRBJ2-5; clone_size: NA; d_call: NA; v_call: TRBV4-1
cdr3_aa: CASSLRRGDEQFF; cdr3_nt: TGTGCCAGCAGCTTACGGCGGGGGGACGAGCAGTTCTTC; j_call: TRBJ2-1; clone_size: NA; d_call: TRBD2; v_call: TRBV7-2
cdr3_aa: CASSYYRGGEKLFF; cdr3_nt: TGTGCCAGCAGTTATTACAGGGGGGGCGAAAAACTGTTTTTT; j_call: TRBJ1-4; clone_size: NA; d_call: TRBD1; v_call: TRBV6-5
cdr3_aa: CASRGANTGELFF; cdr3_nt: TGTGCCAGTAGGGGGGCGAACACCGGGGAGCTGTTTTTT; j_call: TRBJ2-2; clone_size: NA; d_call: NA; v_call: TRBV19